One sample yielded the 7 T cell receptor beta chains listed below, sequenced in a study of cytotoxic CD8 clonotypes in ibrutinib-treated CLL (dated by TCRdb to the early 2020s). The sample's time point, from its label and the paper: approximately twelve months on ibrutinib. Library creation used the immunoSEQ multiplex PCR assay. Sourced from immuneACCESS, this table was stored by TCRdb with only in-frame sequences that have V and J called. A share of the clones is absent; for the studies checked, an unresolved V gene accounts for under half, and the remainder has no known explanation. The sample table records approximately 190,000 clones; about four fifths of these occur just once. The ten largest clones capture approximately 10% of the sample. The material was PBMCs, obtained after 12 months of ibrutinib treatment. These receptors were obtained from a human donor with chronic lymphocytic leukemia.

The rearrangement joins TRBV7-9 to TRBJ2-7; unclear D gene. The CDR3 extends over 12 amino acids. The V end lost 1 base, the J end lost 4 bases, and 5 bases lay between the germline ends. The V gene's germline CDR1 is SEHNR and CDR2 FQNEAQ (reference sequence). CDR3 nucleotide sequence: TGTGCCAGCAGCTTAGTCCTATACGAGCAGTACTTC. The encoded protein is CASSLVLYEQYF.

This clone occurred many times. J is TRBJ2-1 and V is TRBV5-1; 9 positions agree with TRBD2. This CDR3 spans 19 amino acids. Per the germline V gene, CDR1 is SGHRS and CDR2 is YFSETQ. The trim removed 0 bases at V and 0 bases at J, leaving 10 bases unmatched. CDR3 nucleotides: TGCGCCAGCAGCTTGGTGCGGGGGGGCCTCTGGGGCTCCTACAATGAGCAGTTCTTC. It yields the protein CASSLVRGGLWGSYNEQFF. Full variable domain (missing parts from reference TRBV5-1 and TRBJ2-1): KAGVTQTPRYLIKTRGQQVTLSCSPISGHRSVSWYQQTPGQGLQFLFEYFSETQRNKGNFPGRFSGRQFSNSRSEMNVSTLELGDSALYLCASSLVRGGLWGSYNEQFFGPGTRLTVL.

The rearrangement links TRBV2 to TRBJ1-5; TRBD1 aligns across 8 bases. This CDR3 has 17 amino acids. The junction had 11 bases not matched to a gene; V was cut back by 6 bases and J by 1 base. CDR1 is SNHLY, CDR2 FYNNEI, per germline. CDR3 sequence: CASRPRGLGSSNQPQHF. Here the CDR3 DNA reads TGTGCCAGCAGACCCAGGGGGCTAGGATCAAGCAATCAGCCCCAGCATTTT.

The chain links TRBV28 to TRBJ2-2; D is perhaps TRBD1 or TRBD2 (5 bases each). The CDR3 runs 14 residues. The germline gives CDR1 MDHEN, CDR2 SYDVKM. The germline V and J ends were trimmed by 7 bases and 0 bases, with 9 bases remaining between them. The CDR3 protein is CASTGTANTGELFF. The CDR3 coding sequence is TGTGCCAGCACTGGGACCGCGAACACCGGGGAGCTGTTTTTT.

This clone has a handful of counts. The rearrangement uses TRBV23-1 and TRBJ1-4, with D maybe TRBD1 (5 bases). TRBV23-1 is recorded as an ORF, its role being uncertain. Trimming took 0 bases from V and 5 from J, leaving 16 bases between them. The CDR3 covers 17 residues. The CDR3 DNA reads TGCGCCAGCAGTCAATCGAACCCGACAGAACACAATGAAAAACTGTTTTTT. This encodes CASSQSNPTEHNEKLFF.

This rearrangement joins TRBV6-6 to TRBJ1-1, with TRBD1 identical over 10 bases. Trimming took 5 bases from V and 4 from J; bases not matched to a gene: 7. There are 15 residues in the CDR3. CDR1 is MNHNY and CDR2 is SVGAGI in the germline V gene (reference sequence). The CDR3 DNA reads as TGTGCCAGCAGTCGGGACAGGGGTTTGGGCACTGAAGCTTTCTTT. It encodes CASSRDRGLGTEAFF.

This chain connects TRBV2 to TRBJ2-5; 12 nucleotides match TRBD2. The J segment lost 5 bases and the V segment lost 2 bases, leaving 0 bases of the junction unmatched. This CDR3 is built from 14 residues. Germline loops: CDR1 SNHLY, CDR2 FYNNEI. The CDR3 DNA reads as TGTGCCAGCAGTGAAACTAGCGGGAGGGAGACCCAGTACTTC. Amino acid sequence: CASSETSGRETQYF. The whole variable domain, filled in from reference TRBV2 and TRBJ2-5, reads EPEVTQTPSHQVTQMGQEVILRCVPISNHLYFYWYRQILGQKVEFLVSFYNNEISEKSEIFDDQFSVERPDGSNFTLKIRSTKLEDSAMYFCASSETSGRETQYFGPGTRLLVL.